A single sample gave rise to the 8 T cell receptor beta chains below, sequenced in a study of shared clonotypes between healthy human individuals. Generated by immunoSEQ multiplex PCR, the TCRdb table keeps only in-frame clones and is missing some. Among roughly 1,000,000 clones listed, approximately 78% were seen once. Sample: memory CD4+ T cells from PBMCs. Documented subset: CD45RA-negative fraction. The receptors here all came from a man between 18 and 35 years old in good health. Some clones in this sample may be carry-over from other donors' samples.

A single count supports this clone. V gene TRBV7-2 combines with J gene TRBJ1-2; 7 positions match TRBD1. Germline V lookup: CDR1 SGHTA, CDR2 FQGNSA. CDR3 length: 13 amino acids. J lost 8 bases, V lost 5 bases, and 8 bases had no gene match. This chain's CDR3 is CASSVDRVGGYTF. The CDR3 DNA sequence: TGTGCCAGCAGCGTAGACAGGGTGGGAGGCTACACCTTC.

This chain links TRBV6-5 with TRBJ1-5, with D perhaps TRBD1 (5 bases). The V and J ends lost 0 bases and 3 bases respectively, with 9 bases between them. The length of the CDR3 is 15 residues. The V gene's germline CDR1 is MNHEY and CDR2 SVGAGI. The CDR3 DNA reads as TGTGCCAGCAGTTACTCTGGGGGACCCAATCAGCCCCAGCATTTT. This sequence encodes CASSYSGGPNQPQHF.

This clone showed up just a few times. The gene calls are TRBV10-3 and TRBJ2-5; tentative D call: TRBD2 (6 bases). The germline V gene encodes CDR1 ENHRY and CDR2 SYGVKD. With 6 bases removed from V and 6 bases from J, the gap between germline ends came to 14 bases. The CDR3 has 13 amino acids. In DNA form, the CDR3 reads TGTGCCATCAGCGGGGACTCGGGGAAGACCCAGTACTTC. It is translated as CAISGDSGKTQYF.

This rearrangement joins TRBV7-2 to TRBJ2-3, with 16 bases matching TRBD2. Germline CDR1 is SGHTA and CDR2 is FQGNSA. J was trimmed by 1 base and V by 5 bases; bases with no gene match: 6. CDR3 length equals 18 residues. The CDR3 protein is CASSVGLAGGKGTDTQYF. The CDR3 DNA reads TGTGCCAGCAGCGTGGGACTAGCGGGAGGGAAAGGCACAGATACGCAGTATTTT.

The CDR3 spells CASRQQGLAGGPGYNEQFF. CDR3 DNA sequence: TGTGCCAGCAGACAACAGGGACTAGCGGGAGGGCCGGGGTACAATGAGCAGTTCTTC. V usage is TRBV7-9 and J usage is TRBJ2-1, with 16 bases aligning to TRBD2. V lost 6 bases, J lost 4 bases, and 12 bases stayed unmatched. The germline gives CDR1 SEHNR, CDR2 FQNEAQ (reference sequence). The CDR3 contains 19 residues.

CDR3 sequence (DNA): TGTGCCAGTGGTTCTGAGGGTCGCACTGAAGCTTTCTTT. Amino acid sequence: CASGSEGRTEAFF. This rearrangement joins TRBV6-1 to TRBJ1-1; D not certain. Per germline, CDR1 MNHNS and CDR2 SASEGT. The CDR3 is 13 residues long. Trimming stripped 9 bases from V and 4 bases from J, with 15 bases between.

CDR3 in DNA: TGTGCCAGCTTGCTTGGGGGCAGGCCGAACACCGGGGAGCTGTTTTTT. Translating it yields CASLLGGRPNTGELFF. J is TRBJ2-2 and V is TRBV5-6, with a possible D match to TRBD1 (6 bases). V was clipped by 7 bases and J by 0 bases, with 16 bases between them. Per the germline V gene, CDR1 is SGHDT and CDR2 is YYEEEE. The CDR3 loop spans 16 amino acids. The variable domain in full, completed from reference TRBV5-6 and TRBJ2-2, reads DAGVTQSPTHLIKTRGQQVTLRCSPKSGHDTVSWYQQALGQGPQFIFQYYEEEERQRGNFPDRFSGHQFPNYSSELNVNALLLGDSALYLCASLLGGRPNTGELFFGEGSRLTVL.

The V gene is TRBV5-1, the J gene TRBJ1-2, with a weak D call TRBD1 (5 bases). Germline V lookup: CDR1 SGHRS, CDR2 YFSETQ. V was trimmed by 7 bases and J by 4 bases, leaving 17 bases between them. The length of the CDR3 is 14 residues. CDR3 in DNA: TGCGCCAGCGCGATCTCGGGACCTTCCTATGGCTACACCTTC. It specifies CASAISGPSYGYTF.